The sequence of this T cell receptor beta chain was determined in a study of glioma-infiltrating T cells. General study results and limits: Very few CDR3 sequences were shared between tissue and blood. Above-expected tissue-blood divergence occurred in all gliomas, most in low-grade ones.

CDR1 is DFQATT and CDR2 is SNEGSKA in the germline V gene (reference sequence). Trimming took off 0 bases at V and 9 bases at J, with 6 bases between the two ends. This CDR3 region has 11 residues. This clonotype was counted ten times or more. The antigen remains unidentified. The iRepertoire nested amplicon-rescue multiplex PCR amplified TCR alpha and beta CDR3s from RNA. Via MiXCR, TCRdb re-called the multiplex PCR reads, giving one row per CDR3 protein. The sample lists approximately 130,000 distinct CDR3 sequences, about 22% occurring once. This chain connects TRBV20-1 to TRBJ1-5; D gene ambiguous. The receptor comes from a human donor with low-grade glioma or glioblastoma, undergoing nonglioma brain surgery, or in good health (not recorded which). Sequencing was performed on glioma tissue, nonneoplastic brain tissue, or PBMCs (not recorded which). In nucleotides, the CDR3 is TGCAGTGCTAGAGAAAGTGGGCCCCAGCATTTT. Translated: CSARESGPQHF.